This T cell receptor beta chain was captured by sequencing in a study of CD8 T cells in ankylosing spondylitis. Study-wide results and limits: A subset of motif variants has previously been described in the synovial fluid and blood of reactive arthritis. Clones linked to disease were reported to show significant enrichment in matched ankylosing spondylitis synovial fluid.

Germline values: CDR1 SEHNR, CDR2 FQNEAQ (reference sequence). Trimming cost V 7 bases and J 1 base, with 22 bases left between them. The CDR3 runs 17 residues. The sample holds many counts of this clonotype. Its antigen is undetermined. Preparation of TCR beta libraries was done by quantitative 5'-RACE with molecular barcodes. TCRdb re-analysed the 5' RACE reads in MiXCR, keeping a single row per CDR3 protein. The table has fewer than 350,000 distinct CDR3 sequences, under 14% seen once. The gene calls are TRBV7-9 and TRBJ1-1; D is perhaps TRBD1 (5 bases). The sample was blood, either unsorted or a sorted T cell fraction (not recorded which). The clonotype comes from a female donor with ankylosing spondylitis or in good health (not recorded which). The CDR3 nucleotides are TGTGCCAGCACAACCGATGGGGGTCCTTGGCAGAACACTGAAGCTTTCTTT. Amino acid sequence: CASTTDGGPWQNTEAFF.